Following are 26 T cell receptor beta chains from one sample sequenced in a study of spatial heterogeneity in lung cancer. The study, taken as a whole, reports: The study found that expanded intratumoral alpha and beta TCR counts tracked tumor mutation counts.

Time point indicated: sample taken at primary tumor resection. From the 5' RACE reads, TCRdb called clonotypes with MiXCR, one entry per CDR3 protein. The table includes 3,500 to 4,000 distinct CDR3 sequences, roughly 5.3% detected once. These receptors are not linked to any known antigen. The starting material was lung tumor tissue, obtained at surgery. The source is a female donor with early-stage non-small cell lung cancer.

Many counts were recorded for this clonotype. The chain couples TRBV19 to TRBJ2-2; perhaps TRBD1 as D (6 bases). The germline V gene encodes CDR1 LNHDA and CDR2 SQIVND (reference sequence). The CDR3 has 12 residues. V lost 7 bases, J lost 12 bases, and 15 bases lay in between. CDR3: CASTQTQGQLFF. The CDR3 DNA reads TGTGCCAGTACTCAAACCCAGGGGCAGCTGTTTTTT.

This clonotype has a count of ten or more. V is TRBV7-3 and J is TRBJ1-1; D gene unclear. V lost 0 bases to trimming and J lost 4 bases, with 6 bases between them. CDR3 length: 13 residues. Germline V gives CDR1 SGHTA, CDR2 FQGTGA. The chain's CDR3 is CASSLTEGTEAFF. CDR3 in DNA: TGTGCCAGCAGCTTAACGGAAGGCACTGAAGCTTTCTTT.

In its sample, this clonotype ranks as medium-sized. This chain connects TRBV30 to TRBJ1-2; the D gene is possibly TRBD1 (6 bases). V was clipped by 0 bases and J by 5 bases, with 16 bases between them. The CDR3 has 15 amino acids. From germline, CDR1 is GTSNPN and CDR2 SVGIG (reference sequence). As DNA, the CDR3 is TGTGCCTGGAGTGTCGACGGGGACACCCAATATGGCTACACCTTC. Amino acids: CAWSVDGDTQYGYTF.

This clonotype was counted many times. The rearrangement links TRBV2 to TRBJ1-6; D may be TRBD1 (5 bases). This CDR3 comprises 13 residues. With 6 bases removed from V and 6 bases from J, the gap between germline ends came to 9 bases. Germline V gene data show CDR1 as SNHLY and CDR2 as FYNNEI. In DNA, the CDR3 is TGTGCCAGCAGGGGGGAGCCTAATTCACCCCTCCACTTT. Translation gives CASRGEPNSPLHF.

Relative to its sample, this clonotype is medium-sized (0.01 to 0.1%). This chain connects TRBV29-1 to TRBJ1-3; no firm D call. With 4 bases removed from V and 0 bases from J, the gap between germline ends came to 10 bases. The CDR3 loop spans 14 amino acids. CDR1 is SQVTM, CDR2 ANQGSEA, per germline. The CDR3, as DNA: TGCAGCGTTGGCCCGCGGGACTCTGGAAACACCATATATTTT. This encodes CSVGPRDSGNTIYF.

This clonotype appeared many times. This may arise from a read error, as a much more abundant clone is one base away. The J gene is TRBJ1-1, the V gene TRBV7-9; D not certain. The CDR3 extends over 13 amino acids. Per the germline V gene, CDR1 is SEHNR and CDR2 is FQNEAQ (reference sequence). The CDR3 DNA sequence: TGTGCCTGCAGCCCATCGGGGAGCACTGAAGCTTTCTTT. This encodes CACSPSGSTEAFF.

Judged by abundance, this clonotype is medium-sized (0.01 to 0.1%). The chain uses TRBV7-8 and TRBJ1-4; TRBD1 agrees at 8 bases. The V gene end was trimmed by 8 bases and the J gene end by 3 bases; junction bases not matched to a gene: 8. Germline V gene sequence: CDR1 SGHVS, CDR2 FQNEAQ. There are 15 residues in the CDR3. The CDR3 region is CASCNRDRSNEKLFF. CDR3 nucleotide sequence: TGTGCCAGCTGCAACAGGGACAGGTCTAATGAAAAACTGTTTTTT.

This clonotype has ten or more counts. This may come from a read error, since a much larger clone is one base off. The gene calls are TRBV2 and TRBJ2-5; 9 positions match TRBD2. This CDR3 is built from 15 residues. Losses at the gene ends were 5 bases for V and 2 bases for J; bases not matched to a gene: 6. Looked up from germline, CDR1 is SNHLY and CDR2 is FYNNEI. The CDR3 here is CASSPGTSCQETQYF. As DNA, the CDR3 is TGTGCCAGCAGTCCTGGGACTAGCTGTCAAGAGACCCAGTACTTC.

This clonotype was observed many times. The CDR3 region is CASSLLGLASSYNEQFF. Here the CDR3 DNA reads TGTGCCAGCAGCCTACTCGGACTAGCCAGCTCCTACAATGAGCAGTTCTTC. J is TRBJ2-1 and V is TRBV6-2 or TRBV6-3; 8 bases align to TRBD2. The CDR3 consists of 17 residues. V was clipped by 6 bases and J by 0 bases; unmatched bases: 10. From germline, CDR1 is MNHEY and CDR2 SVGEGT.

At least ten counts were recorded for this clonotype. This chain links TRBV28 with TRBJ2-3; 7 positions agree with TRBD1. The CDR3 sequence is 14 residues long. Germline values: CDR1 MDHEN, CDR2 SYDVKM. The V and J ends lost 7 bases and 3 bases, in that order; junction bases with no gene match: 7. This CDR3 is CASKKTGWTDTQYF. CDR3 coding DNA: TGTGCCAGCAAAAAGACAGGGTGGACAGATACGCAGTATTTT.

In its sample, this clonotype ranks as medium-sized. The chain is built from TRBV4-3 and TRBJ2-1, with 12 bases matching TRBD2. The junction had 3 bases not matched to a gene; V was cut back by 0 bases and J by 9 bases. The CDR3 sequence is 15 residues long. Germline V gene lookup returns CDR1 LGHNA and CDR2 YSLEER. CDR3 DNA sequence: TGCGCCAGCAGCCAAGATGGACTAGCGGGGAGTGAGCAGTTCTTC. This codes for CASSQDGLAGSEQFF.

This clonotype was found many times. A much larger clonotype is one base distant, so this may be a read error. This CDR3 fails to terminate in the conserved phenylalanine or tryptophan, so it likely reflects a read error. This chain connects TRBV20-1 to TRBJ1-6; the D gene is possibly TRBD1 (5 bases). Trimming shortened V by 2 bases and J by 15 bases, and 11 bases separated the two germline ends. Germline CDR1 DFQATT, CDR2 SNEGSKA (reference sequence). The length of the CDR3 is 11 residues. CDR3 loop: CSARSDTRLHS. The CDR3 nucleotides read TGCAGTGCTAGATCGGACACACGCCTCCACTCT.

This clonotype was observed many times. The CDR3 region has the DNA TGTGCCAGTAGTATGTCGGGGGAGCCTCTGTACAATGAGCAGTTCTTC. As protein: CASSMSGEPLYNEQFF. This chain links TRBV19 with TRBJ2-1, with TRBD2 as a possible D gene (6 bases). The length of the CDR3 is 16 residues. Trimming shortened V by 3 bases and J by 4 bases, and 16 bases separated the two germline ends. Germline V lookup: CDR1 LNHDA, CDR2 SQIVND (reference sequence).

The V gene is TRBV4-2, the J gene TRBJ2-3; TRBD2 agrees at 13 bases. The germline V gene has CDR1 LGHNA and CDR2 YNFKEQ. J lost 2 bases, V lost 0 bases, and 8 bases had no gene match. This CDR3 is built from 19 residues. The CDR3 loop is CASSQDLLAGGLPTDTQYF. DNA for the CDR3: TGTGCCAGCAGCCAAGATCTACTAGCGGGGGGGCTCCCCACAGATACGCAGTATTTT.

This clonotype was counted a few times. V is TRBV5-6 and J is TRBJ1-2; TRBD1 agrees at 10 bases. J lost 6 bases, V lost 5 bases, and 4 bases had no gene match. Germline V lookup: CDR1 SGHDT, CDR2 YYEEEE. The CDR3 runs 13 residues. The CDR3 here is CASSWDRGNGYTF. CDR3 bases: TGTGCCAGCAGTTGGGACAGGGGAAATGGCTACACCTTC.

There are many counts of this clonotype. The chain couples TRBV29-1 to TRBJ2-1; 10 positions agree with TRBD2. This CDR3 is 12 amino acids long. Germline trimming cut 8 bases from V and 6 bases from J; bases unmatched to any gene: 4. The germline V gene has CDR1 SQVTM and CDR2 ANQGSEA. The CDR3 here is CSHGLAANEQFF. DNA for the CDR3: TGCAGCCACGGACTAGCGGCCAATGAGCAGTTCTTC.

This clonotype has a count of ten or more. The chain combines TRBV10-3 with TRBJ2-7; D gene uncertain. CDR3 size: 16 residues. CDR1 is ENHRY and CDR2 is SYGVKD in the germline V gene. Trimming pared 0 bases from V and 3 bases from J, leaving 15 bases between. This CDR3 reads CAISESRAFRGYEQYF. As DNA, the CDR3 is TGTGCCATCAGTGAGTCTCGCGCGTTCAGAGGCTACGAGCAGTACTTC.

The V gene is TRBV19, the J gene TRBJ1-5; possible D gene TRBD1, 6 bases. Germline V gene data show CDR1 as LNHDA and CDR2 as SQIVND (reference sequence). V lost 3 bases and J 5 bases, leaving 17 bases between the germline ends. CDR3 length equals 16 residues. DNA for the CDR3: TGTGCCAGTAGTATTTCTAAACAGGGTAAGGATCAGCCCCAGCATTTT. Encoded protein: CASSISKQGKDQPQHF.

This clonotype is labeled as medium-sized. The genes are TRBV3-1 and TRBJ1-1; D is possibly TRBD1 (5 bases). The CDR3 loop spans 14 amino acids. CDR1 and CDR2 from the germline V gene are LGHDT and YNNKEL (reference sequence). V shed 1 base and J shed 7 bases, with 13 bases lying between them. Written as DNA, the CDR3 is TGTGCCAGCAGCCAAGCCCTTGACAGTTATGAAGCTTTCTTT. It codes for CASSQALDSYEAFF. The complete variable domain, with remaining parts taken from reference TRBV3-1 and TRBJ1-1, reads DTAVSQTPKYLVTQMGNDKSIKCEQNLGHDTMYWYKQDSKKFLKIMFSYNNKELIINETVPNRFSPKSPDKAHLNLHINSLELGDSAVYFCASSQALDSYEAFFGQGTRLTVV.

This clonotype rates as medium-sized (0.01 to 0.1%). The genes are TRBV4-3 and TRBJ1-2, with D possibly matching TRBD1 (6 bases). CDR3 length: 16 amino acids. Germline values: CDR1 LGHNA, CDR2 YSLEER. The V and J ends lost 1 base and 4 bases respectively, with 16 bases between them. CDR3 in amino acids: CASSQVPTGGGYGYTF. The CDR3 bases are TGCGCCAGCAGCCAAGTCCCGACAGGCGGTGGCTATGGCTACACCTTC.

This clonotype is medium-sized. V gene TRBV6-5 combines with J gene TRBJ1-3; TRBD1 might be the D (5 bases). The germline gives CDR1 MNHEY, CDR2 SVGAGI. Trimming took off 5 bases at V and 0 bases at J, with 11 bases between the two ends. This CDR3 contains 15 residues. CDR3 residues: CASSAGSLSGNTIYF. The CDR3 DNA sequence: TGTGCCAGCAGTGCAGGGTCCCTCTCTGGAAACACCATATATTTT.

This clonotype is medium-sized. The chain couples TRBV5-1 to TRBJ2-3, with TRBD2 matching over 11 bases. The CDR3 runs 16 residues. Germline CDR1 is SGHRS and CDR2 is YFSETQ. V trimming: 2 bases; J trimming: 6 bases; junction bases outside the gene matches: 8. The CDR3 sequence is CASSLKLAGGLDTQYF. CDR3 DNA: TGCGCCAGCAGCTTAAAGTTAGCGGGGGGGCTGGATACGCAGTATTTT. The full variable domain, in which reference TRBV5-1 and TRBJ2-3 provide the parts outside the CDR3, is KAGVTQTPRYLIKTRGQQVTLSCSPISGHRSVSWYQQTPGQGLQFLFEYFSETQRNKGNFPGRFSGRQFSNSRSEMNVSTLELGDSALYLCASSLKLAGGLDTQYFGPGTRLTVL.

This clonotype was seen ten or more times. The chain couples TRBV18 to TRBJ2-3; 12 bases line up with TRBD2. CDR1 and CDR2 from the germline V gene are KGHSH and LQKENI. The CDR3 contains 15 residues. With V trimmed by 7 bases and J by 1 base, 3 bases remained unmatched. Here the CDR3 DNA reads TGTGCCAGCTTGAGGACTAGCGGGGGCACAGATACGCAGTATTTT. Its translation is CASLRTSGGTDTQYF.

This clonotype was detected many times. CDR3 nucleotide sequence: TGTGCCACCAGCAGAGTTGATGGGGCGACACTCTACAATGAGCAGTTCTTC. It codes for CATSRVDGATLYNEQFF. This chain connects TRBV15 to TRBJ2-1; the D gene is possibly TRBD1 (5 bases). The ends were cut back, 1 base at V and 3 bases at J, with 16 bases in the middle. CDR3 length: 17 residues. Germline values: CDR1 LNHNV, CDR2 YYDKDF (reference sequence).

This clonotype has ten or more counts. The CDR3 sequence is CASSLATGTGGSSYNSPLHF. CDR3 in DNA: TGTGCCAGCAGCTTAGCCACCGGGACAGGGGGGAGCTCCTATAATTCACCCCTCCACTTT. The chain carries TRBV7-8 and TRBJ1-6; 11 bases agree with TRBD1. V lost 0 bases to trimming and J lost 0 bases; unmatched junction nucleotides: 7. The CDR3 runs 20 residues. Per the germline V gene, CDR1 is SGHVS and CDR2 is FQNEAQ.

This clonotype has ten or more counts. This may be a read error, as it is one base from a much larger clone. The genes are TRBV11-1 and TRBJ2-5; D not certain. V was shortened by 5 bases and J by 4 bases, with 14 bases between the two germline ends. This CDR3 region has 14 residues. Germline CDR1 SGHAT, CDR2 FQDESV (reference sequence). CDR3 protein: CASSQTRWLETQYF. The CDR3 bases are TGTGCCAGCAGCCAGACGAGGTGGTTAGAGACCCAGTACTTC.